The T cell receptor beta chain described here comes from a study of spatial heterogeneity in lung cancer. Stated time point: blood at routine non-recurrence follow-up after resection. Via MiXCR, TCRdb re-called the 5' RACE reads, giving one row per CDR3 protein. The sample includes about 15,000 distinct CDR3 sequences, about a fifth of them seen just once. This TCR derives from a male donor with early-stage non-small cell lung cancer. Sequencing was performed on PBMCs, taken at follow-up.

CDR3 nucleotides: TGTGCCAGCAGCTTAGCGGACAGGGGGCCTTCACCCCTCCACTTT. Protein: CASSLADRGPSPLHF. The V and J genes are TRBV7-6 and TRBJ1-6; 11 nucleotides align to TRBD1. The V gene's germline CDR1 is SGHVS and CDR2 FNYEAQ. V was clipped by 0 bases and J by 9 bases; unmatched bases: 1. CDR3 length equals 15 residues.